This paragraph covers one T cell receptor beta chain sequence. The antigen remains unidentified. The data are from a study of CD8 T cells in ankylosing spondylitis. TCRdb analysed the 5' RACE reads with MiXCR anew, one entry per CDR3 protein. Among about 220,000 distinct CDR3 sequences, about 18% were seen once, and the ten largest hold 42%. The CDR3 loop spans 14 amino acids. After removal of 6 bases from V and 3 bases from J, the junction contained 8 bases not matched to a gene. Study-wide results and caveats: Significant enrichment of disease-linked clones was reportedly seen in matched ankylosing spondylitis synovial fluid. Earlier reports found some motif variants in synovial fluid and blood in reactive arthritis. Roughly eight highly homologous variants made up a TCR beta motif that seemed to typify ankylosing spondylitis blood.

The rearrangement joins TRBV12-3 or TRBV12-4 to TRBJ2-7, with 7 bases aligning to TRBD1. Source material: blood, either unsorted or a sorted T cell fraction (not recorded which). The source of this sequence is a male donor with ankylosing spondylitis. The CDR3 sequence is CASSELGQFYEQYF. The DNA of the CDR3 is TGTGCCAGCAGCGAACTGGGACAGTTCTACGAGCAGTACTTC.